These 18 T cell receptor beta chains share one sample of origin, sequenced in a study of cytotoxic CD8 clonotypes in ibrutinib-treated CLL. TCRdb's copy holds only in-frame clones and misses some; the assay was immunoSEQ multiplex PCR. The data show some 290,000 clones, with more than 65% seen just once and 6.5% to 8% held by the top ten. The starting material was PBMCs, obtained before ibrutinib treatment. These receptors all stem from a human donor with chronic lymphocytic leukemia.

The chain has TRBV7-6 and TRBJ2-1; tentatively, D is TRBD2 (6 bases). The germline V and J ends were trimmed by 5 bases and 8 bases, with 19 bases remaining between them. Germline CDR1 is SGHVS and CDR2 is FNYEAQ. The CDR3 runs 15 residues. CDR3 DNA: TGTGCCAGCAGCGGGAGGTCGGGCCCCTCCCATGAGCAGTTCTTC. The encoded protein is CASSGRSGPSHEQFF.

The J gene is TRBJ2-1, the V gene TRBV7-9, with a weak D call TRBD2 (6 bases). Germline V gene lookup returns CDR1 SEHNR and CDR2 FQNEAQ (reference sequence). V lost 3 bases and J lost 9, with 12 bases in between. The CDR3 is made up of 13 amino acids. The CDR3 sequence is CASSFAGNGEQFF. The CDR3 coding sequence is TGTGCCAGCAGCTTCGCGGGGAACGGTGAGCAGTTCTTC.

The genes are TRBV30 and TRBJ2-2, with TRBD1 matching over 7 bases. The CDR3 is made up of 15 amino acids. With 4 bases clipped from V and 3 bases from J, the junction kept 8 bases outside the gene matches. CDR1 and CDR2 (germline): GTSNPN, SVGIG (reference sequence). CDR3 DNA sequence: TGTGCCTGGACCTCGACAGGGATGTACACCGGGGAGCTGTTTTTT. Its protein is CAWTSTGMYTGELFF.

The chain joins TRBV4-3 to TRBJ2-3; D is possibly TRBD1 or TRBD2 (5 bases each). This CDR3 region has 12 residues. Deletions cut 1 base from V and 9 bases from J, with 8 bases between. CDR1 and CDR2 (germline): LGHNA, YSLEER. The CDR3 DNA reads TGCGCCAGCAGCCAAGTTGGGACGACGCAGTATTTT. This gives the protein CASSQVGTTQYF.

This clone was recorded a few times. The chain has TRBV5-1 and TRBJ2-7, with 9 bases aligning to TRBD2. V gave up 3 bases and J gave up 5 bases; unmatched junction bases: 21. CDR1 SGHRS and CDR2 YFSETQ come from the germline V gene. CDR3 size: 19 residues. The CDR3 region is CASSSSGLAPVGQSNEQYF. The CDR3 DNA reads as TGCGCCAGCAGCTCCTCGGGACTAGCCCCAGTGGGGCAATCGAACGAGCAGTACTTC.

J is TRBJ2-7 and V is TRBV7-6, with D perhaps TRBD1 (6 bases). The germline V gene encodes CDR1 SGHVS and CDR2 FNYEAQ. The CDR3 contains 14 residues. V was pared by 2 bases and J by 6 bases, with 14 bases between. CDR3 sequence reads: CASSLIALGGEQYF. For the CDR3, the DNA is TGTGCCAGCAGCTTAATCGCGTTAGGGGGCGAGCAGTACTTC.

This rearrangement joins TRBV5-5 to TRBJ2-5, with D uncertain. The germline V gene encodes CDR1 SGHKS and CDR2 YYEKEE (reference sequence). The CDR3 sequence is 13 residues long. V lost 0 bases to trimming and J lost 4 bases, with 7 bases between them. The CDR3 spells CASSLGVGETQYF. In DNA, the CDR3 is TGTGCCAGCAGCTTGGGAGTAGGAGAGACCCAGTACTTC.

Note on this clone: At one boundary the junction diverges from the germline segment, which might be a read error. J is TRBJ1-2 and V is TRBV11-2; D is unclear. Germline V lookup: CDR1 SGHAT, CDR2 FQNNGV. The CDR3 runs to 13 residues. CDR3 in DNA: TGTGCCAGCAGCTTAGATAGGCAGGTGGGAGGTTCCTTC. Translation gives CASSLDRQVGGSF. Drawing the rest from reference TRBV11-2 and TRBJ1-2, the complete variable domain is EAGVAQSPRYKIIEKRQSVAFWCNPISGHATLYWYQQILGQGPKLLIQFQNNGVVDDSQLPKDRFSAERLKGVDSTLKIQPAKLEDSAVYLCASSLDRQVGGSFGSGTRLTVV.

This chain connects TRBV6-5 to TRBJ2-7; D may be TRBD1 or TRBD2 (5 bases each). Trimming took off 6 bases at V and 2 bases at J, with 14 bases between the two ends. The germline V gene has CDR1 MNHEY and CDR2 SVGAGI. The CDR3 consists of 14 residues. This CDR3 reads CASSRDRETYEQYF. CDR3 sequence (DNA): TGTGCCAGCAGCCGGGACCGAGAGACCTACGAGCAGTACTTC.

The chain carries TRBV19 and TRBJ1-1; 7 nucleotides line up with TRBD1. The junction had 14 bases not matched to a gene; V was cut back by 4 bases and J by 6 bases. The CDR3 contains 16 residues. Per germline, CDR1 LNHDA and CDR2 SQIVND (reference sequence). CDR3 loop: CASSTRNNRGLAEAFF. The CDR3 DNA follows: TGTGCCAGTAGTACACGGAATAACAGGGGACTAGCTGAAGCTTTCTTT.

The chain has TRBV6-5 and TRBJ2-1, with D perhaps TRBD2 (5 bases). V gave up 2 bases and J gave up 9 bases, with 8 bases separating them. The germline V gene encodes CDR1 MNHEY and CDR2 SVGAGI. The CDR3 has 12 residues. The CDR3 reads CASSYIGGEQFF. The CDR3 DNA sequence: TGTGCCAGCAGTTACATAGGAGGTGAGCAGTTCTTC.

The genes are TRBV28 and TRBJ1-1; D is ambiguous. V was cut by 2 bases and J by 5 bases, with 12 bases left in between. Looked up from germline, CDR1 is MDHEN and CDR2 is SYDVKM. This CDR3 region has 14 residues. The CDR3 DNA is TGTGCCAGCAGTTTAAGAGGGTTAGGTACTGAAGCTTTCTTT. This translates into CASSLRGLGTEAFF.

CDR3 nucleotides: TGTGCCAGCTCTACCTCTCGGCAGCCAAACTATGGCTACACCTTC. Its translation: CASSTSRQPNYGYTF. The chain employs TRBV27 and TRBJ1-2; no reliable D call. The CDR3 runs 15 residues. The V gene lost 8 bases and the J gene lost 2 bases, with 18 bases spanning the gap. Germline V gives CDR1 MNHEY, CDR2 SMNVEV (reference sequence).

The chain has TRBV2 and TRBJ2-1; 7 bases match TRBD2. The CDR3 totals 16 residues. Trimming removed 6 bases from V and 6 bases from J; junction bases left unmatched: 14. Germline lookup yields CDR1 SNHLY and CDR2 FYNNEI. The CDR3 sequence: CASRVLGGEGRNEQFF. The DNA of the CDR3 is TGTGCCAGCAGGGTGCTGGGGGGGGAGGGCCGCAATGAGCAGTTCTTC.

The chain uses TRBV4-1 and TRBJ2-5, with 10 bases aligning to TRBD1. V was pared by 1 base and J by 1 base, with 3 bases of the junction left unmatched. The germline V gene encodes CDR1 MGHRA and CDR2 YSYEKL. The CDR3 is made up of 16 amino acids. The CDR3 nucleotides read TGCGCCAGCAGCCAAGGGGACAGGGGAACCCAAGAGACCCAGTACTTC. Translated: CASSQGDRGTQETQYF.

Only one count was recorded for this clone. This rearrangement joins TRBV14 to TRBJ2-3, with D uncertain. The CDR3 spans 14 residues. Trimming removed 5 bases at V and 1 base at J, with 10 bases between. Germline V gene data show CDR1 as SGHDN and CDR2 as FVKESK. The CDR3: CASSYVPGTDTQYF. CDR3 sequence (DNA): TGTGCCAGCAGCTACGTCCCCGGCACAGATACGCAGTATTTT.

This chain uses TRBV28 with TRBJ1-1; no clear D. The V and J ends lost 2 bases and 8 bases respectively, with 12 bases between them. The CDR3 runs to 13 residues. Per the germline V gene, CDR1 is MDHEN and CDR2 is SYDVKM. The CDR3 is CASSLGEQFEAFF. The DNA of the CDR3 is TGTGCCAGCAGTTTAGGCGAACAATTCGAAGCTTTCTTT.

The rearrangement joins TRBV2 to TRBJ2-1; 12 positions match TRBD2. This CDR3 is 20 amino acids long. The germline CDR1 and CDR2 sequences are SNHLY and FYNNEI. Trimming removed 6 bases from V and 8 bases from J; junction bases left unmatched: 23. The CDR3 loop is CASSGRRGQGLAGGPYEQFF. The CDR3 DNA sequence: TGTGCCAGCAGCGGTCGGCGCGGACAGGGTCTAGCGGGAGGGCCGTATGAGCAGTTCTTC.